This entry features one T cell receptor (beta chain) sequence. As yet, its antigen is unknown. This sample stems from a study of cytomegalovirus exposure and HLA in healthy donors. The study ran its PCR with 60 Vbeta and 13 Jbeta primers. The repertoire was sequenced with immunoSEQ multiplex PCR; TCRdb's copy has only in-frame clones and lacks some. The repertoire shows around 60,000 clones; the top ten hold roughly 5%. Findings of the study overall: Association of roughly 17,000 TCR beta sequences with HLA alleles was found at 0.05 false discovery rate in a later analysis. In an earlier analysis, productive rearrangement rates for most beta V segments clustered near 87% or 30%.

The CDR3 covers 13 residues. After removal of 4 bases from V and 4 bases from J, the junction contained 0 bases not matched to a gene. CDR1 and CDR2 from the germline V gene are LNHDA and SQIVND (reference sequence). Regarding donors, all were healthy bone marrow donors. Sequenced: PBMCs. The TCR was taken from a man aged 25-45 years in good health and CMV-seropositive. V usage is TRBV19 and J usage is TRBJ1-1, with 10 bases fitting TRBD1. DNA for the CDR3: TGTGCCAGTAGTAGGGACAGGGGCACTGAAGCTTTCTTT. Translated, it gives CASSRDRGTEAFF.